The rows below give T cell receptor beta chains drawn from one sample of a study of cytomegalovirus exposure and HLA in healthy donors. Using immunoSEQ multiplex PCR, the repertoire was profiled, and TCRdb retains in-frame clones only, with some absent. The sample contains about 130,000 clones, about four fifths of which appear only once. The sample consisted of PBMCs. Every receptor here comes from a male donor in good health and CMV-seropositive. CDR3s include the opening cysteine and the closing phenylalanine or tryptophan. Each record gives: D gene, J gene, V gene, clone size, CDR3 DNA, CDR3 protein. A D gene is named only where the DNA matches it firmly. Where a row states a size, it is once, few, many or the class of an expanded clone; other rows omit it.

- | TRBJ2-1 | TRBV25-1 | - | TGTGCCAGCAGTGAATGGGGTAGACTACCGGAATACAATGAGCAGTTCTTC | CASSEWGRLPEYNEQFF
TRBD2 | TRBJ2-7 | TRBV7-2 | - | TGTGCCAGCAGCTTACTAGCGGTTGGCTCCTACGAGCAGTACTTC | CASSLLAVGSYEQYF
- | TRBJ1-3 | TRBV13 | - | TGTGCCAGCAGCATCAGCGGGGCTGGAAACACCATATATTTT | CASSISGAGNTIYF
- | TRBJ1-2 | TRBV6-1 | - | TGTGCCAGCAGACGAACGACGGGAGATGGCTACACCTTC | CASRRTTGDGYTF
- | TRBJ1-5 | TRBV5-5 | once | TGTGCCAGCAGCCCCCAAGGGGGAGTAAATCAGCCCCAGCATTTT | CASSPQGGVNQPQHF
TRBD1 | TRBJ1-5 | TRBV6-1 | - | TGTGCCACATCCCGGAGGCAGGGGGCCAATCAGCCCCAGCATTTT | CATSRRQGANQPQHF
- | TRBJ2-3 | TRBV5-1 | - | TGCGCCAGCAGCTTAAAGAGTGGACGGCAGGGTTGGACAGATACGCAGTATTTT | CASSLKSGRQGWTDTQYF
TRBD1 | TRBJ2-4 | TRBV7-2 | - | TGTGCCAGCAGCCCTAGGGGACAGGCGGCGAGGTACTTC | CASSPRGQAARYF
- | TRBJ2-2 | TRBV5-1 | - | TGCGCCAGCAGCTTGGCGGGGAGCACCGGGGAGCTGTTTTTT | CASSLAGSTGELFF
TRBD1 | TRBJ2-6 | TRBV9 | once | TGTGCCAGCAGCGTAGCGGGACAGGGGGCGCTTGGGGCCAACGTCCTGACTTTC | CASSVAGQGALGANVLTF
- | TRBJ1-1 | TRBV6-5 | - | TGTGCCAGCAGTTACGAGGAATTGAACACTGAAGCTTTCTTT | CASSYEELNTEAFF
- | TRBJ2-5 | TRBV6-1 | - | TGTGCCAGCAGCGACAGACAGACCCAAGAGACCCAGTACTTC | CASSDRQTQETQYF
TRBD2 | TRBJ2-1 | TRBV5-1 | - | TGCGCCAGCAGCTTGGTTCTAGCGGGACGGCAGTACAATGAGCAGTTCTTC | CASSLVLAGRQYNEQFF
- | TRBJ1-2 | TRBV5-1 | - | TGCGCCAGCAGCTTGGAGAGTGGGGCCCGACTCTATGGCTACACCTTC | CASSLESGARLYGYTF
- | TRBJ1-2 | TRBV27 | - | TGTGCCAGCAGTTTTAAGGCGGTTACTAACTATGGCTACACCTTC | CASSFKAVTNYGYTF
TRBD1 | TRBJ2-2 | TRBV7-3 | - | TGTGCCAGCAGCCCTACCCGGGACAGGGAGGCCGGGGAGCTGTTTTTT | CASSPTRDREAGELFF
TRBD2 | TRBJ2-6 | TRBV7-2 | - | TGTGCCAGCAGCACCCAGCGGGAGGGTGGGGCCAACGTCCTGACTTTC | CASSTQREGGANVLTF
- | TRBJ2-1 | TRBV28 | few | TGTGCCAGCGGCCCTTACGGGTCCTACAATGAGCAGTTCTTC | CASGPYGSYNEQFF
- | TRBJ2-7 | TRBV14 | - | TGTGCCAGCAGACGACAGCAGTCCTACGAGCAGTACTTC | CASRRQQSYEQYF
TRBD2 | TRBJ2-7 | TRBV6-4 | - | TGTGCCAGCAGAGTAGCGGGAGCGGAAGAGCAGTACTTC | CASRVAGAEEQYF
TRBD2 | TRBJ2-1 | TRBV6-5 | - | TGTGCTACGGGGAGCGGGAGGGCCGGAGAGCAGTTCTTC | CATGSGRAGEQFF
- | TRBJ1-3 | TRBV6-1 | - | TGTGCCAGCAGTGAATTCAGGGCTCGGGGAAACACCATATATTTT | CASSEFRARGNTIYF
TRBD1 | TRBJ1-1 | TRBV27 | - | TGTGCCAGCAGTTTAGCAGGGGGAATCACTGAAGCTTTCTTT | CASSLAGGITEAFF
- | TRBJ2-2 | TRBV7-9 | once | TGTGCCAGCAGCTTACTTAGCGGCACCACCGGGGAGCTGTTTTTT | CASSLLSGTTGELFF
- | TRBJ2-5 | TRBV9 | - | TGTGCCAGCAGCGTAGCGGGAGTGCAAGAGACCCAGTACTTC | CASSVAGVQETQYF
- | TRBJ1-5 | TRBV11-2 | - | TGTGCCAGCAGCTTAGCCAGGGGCGGACAGCCCCAGCATTTT | CASSLARGGQPQHF
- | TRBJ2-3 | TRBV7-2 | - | TGTGCCAGCAGCTCCTATAGAGCGGGTAGCACAGATACGCAGTATTTT | CASSSYRAGSTDTQYF
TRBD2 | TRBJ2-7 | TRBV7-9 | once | TGTGCCAGCAGCTTAGGAACAGGGACTAGCTACGAGCAGTACTTC | CASSLGTGTSYEQYF
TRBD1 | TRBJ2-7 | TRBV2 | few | TGTGCCAGCAGTGGGGACAGCTACGAGCAGTACTTC | CASSGDSYEQYF
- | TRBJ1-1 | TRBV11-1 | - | TGTGCCAGCAGCCCAAACACTGAAGCTTTCTTT | CASSPNTEAFF
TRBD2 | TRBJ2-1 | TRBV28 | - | TGTGCCAGCAGTTTACTGCTAGCGGGAGGGGACAATGAGCAGTTCTTC | CASSLLLAGGDNEQFF
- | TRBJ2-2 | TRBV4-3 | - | TGCGCCAGCAGCCAAGTAGGACAGCGGACCGGGGAGCTGTTTTTT | CASSQVGQRTGELFF
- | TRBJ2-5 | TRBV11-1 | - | TGTGCCAGCAGCTTAGAAACTAGCTTTTTACAGACCCAGTACTTC | CASSLETSFLQTQYF
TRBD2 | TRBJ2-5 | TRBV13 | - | TGTGCCAGCAGCTTAGTCGCTAGCGGGAGTCTAGAGACCCAGTACTTC | CASSLVASGSLETQYF
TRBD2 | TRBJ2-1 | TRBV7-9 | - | TGTGCCAGCAATCTCATAGCGGGAGATGAGCAGTTCTTC | CASNLIAGDEQFF
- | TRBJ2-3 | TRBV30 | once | TGTGCCTGGAGTGCAGTAGCTCCAGATACGCAGTATTTT | CAWSAVAPDTQYF
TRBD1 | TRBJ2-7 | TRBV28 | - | TGTGCCAGCAGTTTAGAGACAGGGAGCACCTACGAGCAGTACTTC | CASSLETGSTYEQYF
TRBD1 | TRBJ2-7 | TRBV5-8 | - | TGTGCCAGCAGCGACCCGGGACAGGGGGTTCCCTACGAGCAGTACTTC | CASSDPGQGVPYEQYF
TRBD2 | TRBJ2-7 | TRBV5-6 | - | TGTGCCAGCAGCTTGGCACTAGCGGGAGGTCTCGGAGAGCAGTACTTC | CASSLALAGGLGEQYF
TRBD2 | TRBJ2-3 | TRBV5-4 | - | TGTGCCAGCAGCTTGGAAGGACTAGCCGAAGATACGCAGTATTTT | CASSLEGLAEDTQYF
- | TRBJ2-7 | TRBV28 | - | TGTGCCAGCAGTTCCCCTAGCTACGAGCAGTACTTC | CASSSPSYEQYF
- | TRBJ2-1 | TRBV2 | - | TGTGCCAGCAGTTCGATTTTAGGGGGGGTGTTCTTC | CASSSILGGVFF
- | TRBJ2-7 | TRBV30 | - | TGTGCCTGGAGCCGCGGGGCTACCTACGAGCAGTACTTC | CAWSRGATYEQYF
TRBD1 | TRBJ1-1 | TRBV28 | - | TGTGCCAGCAGGAGACAGGGGGCCTGGAACACTGAAGCTTTCTTT | CASRRQGAWNTEAFF
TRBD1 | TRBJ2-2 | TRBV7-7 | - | TGTGCTAGCAGCCGGGACAGTCACGGGGAGCTGTTTTTT | CASSRDSHGELFF
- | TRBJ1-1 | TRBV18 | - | TGTGCCAGCTCCCGTCAGGCCCGCGCGAACACTGAAGCTTTCTTT | CASSRQARANTEAFF
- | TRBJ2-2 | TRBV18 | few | TGTGCCAGCTCACCACAGCTCGCGGGGGCTTCCACCGGGGAGCTGTTTTTT | CASSPQLAGASTGELFF
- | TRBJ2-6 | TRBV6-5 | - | TGTGCCAGCAGTTACTCTACGACGGGTGGGGCCAACGTCCTGACTTTC | CASSYSTTGGANVLTF
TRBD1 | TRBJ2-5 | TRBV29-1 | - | TGCAGCGTTGGACAGGGTACAAGTGGGACCCAGTACTTC | CSVGQGTSGTQYF
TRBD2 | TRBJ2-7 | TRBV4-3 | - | TGCGCCAGCAGCCAAGATCAGCGGGAGGCCCGCTACGAGCAGTACTTC | CASSQDQREARYEQYF
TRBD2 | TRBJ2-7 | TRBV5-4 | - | TGTGCCAGCAGAACCCAACCTAGCGGGATCTCCTACGAGCAGTACTTC | CASRTQPSGISYEQYF
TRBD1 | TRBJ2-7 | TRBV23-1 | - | TGCGCCAGCAGTCGCGAGGGACAGACTTATCCGGTTCCCGACTACGAGCAGTACTTC | CASSREGQTYPVPDYEQYF
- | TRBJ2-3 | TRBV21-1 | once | TGTGCCAGCGCCAGGAAACAGGCAGATACGCAGTATTTT | CASARKQADTQYF
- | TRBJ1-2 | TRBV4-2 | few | TGTGCCAGCAGCCACCCCGAGCGCCAGGGTCATGGCTACACCTTC | CASSHPERQGHGYTF
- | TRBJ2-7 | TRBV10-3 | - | TGTGCCGCAATGACAGGAGGCGAGCAGTACTTC | CAAMTGGEQYF
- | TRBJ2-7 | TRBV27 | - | TGTGCCAGCAGTTTCTTTGGGAGCTCCTACGAGCAGTACTTC | CASSFFGSSYEQYF
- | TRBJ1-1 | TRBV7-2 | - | TGTGCCAGCAGCTTCCAGGGGACCACTGAAGCTTTCTTT | CASSFQGTTEAFF
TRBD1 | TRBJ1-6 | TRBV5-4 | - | TGTGCCAGCAGCTCGAGACAGGGGGCGGCATCCCTCCACTTT | CASSSRQGAASLHF
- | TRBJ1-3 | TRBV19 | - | TGTGCCAGTAGTATGGAACGGGGATCTGGAAACACCATATATTTT | CASSMERGSGNTIYF
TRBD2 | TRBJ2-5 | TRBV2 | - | TGTGCCAGCAGTGGACTAGCGCGAGAGACCCAGTACTTC | CASSGLARETQYF